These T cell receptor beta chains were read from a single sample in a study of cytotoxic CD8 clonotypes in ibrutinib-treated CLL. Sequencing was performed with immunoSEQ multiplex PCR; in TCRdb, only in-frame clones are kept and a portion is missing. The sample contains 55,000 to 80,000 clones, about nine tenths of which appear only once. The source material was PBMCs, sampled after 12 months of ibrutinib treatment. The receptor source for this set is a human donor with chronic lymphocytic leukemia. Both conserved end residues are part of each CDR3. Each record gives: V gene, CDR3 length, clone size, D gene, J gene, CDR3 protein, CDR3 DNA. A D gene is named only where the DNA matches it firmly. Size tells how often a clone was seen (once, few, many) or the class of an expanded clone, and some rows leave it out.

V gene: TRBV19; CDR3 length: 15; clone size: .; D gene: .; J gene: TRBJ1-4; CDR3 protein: CASTGSSTTNEKLFF; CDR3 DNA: TGTGCCAGTACAGGCAGCTCTACGACTAATGAAAAACTGTTTTTT
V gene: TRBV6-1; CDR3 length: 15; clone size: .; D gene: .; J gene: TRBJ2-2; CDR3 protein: CASSERAGYTGELFF; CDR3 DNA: TGTGCCAGCAGTGAACGGGCAGGGTACACCGGGGAGCTGTTTTTT
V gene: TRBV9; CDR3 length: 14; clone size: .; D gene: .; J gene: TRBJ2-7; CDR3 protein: CASSISGSSYEQYF; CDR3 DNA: TGTGCCAGCAGCATTTCCGGGAGCTCCTACGAGCAGTACTTC
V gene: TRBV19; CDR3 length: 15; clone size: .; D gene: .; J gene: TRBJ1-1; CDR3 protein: CASSIGEYLGTEAFF; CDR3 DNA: TGTGCCAGTAGTATAGGTGAATACCTTGGGACTGAAGCTTTCTTT
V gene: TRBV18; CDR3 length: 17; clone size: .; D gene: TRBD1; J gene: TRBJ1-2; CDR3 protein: CASSPTNQGAANYGYTF; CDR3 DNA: TGTGCCAGCTCACCGACCAACCAGGGGGCAGCTAACTATGGCTACACCTTC
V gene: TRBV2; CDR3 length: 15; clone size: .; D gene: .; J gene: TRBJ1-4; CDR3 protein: CASSESGVTNEKLFF; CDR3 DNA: TGTGCCAGCAGTGAATCCGGGGTAACTAATGAAAAACTGTTTTTT
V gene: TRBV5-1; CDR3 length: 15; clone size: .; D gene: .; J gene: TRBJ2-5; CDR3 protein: CASSSLSTGKETQYF; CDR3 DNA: TGCGCCAGCAGCTCACTATCGACAGGAAAAGAGACCCAGTACTTC
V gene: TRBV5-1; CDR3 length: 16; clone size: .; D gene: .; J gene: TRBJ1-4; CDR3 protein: CASSSSTSQSNEKLFF; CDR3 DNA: TGCGCCAGCAGCAGTTCCACATCTCAATCTAATGAAAAACTGTTTTTT
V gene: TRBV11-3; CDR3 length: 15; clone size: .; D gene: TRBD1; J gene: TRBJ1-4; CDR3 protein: CASSPPGQENEKLFF; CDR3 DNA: TGTGCCAGCAGCCCACCGGGACAGGAAAATGAAAAACTGTTTTTT
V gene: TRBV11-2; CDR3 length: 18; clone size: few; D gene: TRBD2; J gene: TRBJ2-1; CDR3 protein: CASSDFPLSGRNYNEQFF; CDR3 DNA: TGTGCCAGCAGCGACTTCCCGTTAAGCGGGAGGAACTACAATGAGCAGTTCTTC
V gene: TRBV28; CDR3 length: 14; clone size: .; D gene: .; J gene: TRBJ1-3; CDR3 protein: CASIYGGSGNTIYF; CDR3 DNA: TGTGCCAGCATTTACGGGGGTTCTGGAAACACCATATATTTT
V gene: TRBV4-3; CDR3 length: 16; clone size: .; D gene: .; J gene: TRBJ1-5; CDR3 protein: CASSQDATERNQPQHF; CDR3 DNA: TGCGCCAGCAGCCAAGATGCGACAGAGAGGAATCAGCCCCAGCATTTT
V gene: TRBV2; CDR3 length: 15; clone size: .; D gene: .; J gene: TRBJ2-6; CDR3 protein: CASSELFRGANVLTF; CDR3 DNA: TGTGCCAGCAGTGAATTGTTTAGGGGGGCCAACGTCCTGACTTTC
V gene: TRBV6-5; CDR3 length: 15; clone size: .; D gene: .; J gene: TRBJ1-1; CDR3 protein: CASSYSILGVTEAFF; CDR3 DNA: TGTGCCAGCAGTTACTCGATCTTGGGGGTTACTGAAGCTTTCTTT
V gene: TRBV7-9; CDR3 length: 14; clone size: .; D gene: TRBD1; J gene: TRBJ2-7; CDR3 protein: CASSPDRVAGEQYF; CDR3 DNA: TGTGCCAGCAGCCCGGACAGGGTGGCCGGCGAGCAGTACTTC
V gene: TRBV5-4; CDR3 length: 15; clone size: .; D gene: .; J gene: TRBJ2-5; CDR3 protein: CASSLNIRGGETQYF; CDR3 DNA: TGTGCCAGCAGCCTTAATATCAGGGGGGGAGAGACCCAGTACTTC
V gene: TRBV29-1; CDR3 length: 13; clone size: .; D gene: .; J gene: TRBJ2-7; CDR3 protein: CSVEMTDSYEQYF; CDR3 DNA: TGCAGCGTTGAAATGACAGACTCCTACGAGCAGTACTTC
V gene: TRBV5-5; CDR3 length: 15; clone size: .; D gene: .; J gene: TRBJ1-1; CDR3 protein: CASSLADLSNTEAFF; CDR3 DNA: TGTGCCAGCAGCTTGGCCGACCTTTCTAACACTGAAGCTTTCTTT
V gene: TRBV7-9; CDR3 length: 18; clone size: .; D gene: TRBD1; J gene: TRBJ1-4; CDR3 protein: CASSLSPGQGATNEKLFF; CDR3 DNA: TGTGCCAGCAGCTTATCCCCGGGACAGGGGGCAACTAATGAAAAACTGTTTTTT
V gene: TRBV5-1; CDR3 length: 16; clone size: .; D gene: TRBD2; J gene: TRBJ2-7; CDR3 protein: CASGARQGTRSYEQYF; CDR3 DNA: TGCGCCAGCGGGGCCCGGCAAGGGACTAGGTCGTACGAGCAGTACTTC
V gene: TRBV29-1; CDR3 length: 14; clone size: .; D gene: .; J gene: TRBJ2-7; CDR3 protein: CSVEGQGRAYEQYF; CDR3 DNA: TGCAGCGTTGAAGGTCAGGGGCGCGCCTACGAGCAGTACTTC
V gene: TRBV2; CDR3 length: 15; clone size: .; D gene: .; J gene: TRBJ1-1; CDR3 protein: CASSVGTTMNTEAFF; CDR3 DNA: TGTGCCAGCAGTGTAGGGACGACGATGAACACTGAAGCTTTCTTT
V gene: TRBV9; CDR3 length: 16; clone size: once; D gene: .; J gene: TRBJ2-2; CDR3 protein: CASSVFGGADSGELFF; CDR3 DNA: TGTGCCAGCAGCGTTTTTGGGGGCGCGGATTCCGGGGAGCTGTTTTTT
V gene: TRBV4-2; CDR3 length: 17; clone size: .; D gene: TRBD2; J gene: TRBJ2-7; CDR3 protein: CASSHMTGTTTSYEQYF; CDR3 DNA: TGTGCCAGCAGCCATATGACCGGGACTACAACTTCCTACGAGCAGTACTTC
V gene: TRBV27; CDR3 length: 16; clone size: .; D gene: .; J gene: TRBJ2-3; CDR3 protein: CASSLWGGGSTDTQYF; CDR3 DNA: TGTGCCAGCAGTTTATGGGGTGGGGGCAGCACAGATACGCAGTATTTT
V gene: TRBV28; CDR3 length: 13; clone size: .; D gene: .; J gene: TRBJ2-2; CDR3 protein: CASSLGQTGELFF; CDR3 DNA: TGTGCCAGCAGTTTAGGACAGACCGGGGAGCTGTTTTTT
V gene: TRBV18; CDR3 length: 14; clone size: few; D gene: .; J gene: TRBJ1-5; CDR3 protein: CASSPGAGDQPQHF; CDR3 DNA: TGTGCCAGCTCACCAGGGGCGGGTGATCAGCCCCAGCATTTT
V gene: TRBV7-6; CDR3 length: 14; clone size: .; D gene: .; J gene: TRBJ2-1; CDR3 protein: CASKLWSESDEQFF; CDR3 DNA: TGTGCCAGCAAGCTTTGGTCGGAGTCCGATGAGCAGTTCTTC
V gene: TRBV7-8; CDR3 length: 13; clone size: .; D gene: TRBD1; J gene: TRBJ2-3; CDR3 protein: CASSLRDRDTQYF; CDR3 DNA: TGTGCCAGCAGCTTACGGGACAGAGATACGCAGTATTTT
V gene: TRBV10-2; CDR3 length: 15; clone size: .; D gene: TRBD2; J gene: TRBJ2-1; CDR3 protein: CASSSGTSGNNEQFF; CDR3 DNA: TGCGCCAGCAGTTCCGGGACTAGCGGGAACAATGAGCAGTTCTTC
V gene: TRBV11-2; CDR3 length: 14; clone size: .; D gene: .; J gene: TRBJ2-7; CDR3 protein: CASNPGPAAYEQYF; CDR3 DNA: TGTGCCAGCAACCCGGGACCGGCGGCATACGAGCAGTACTTC
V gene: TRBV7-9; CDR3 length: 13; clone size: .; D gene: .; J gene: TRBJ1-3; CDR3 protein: CASRGRSGNTIYF; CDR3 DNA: TGTGCCAGCAGGGGGAGATCTGGAAACACCATATATTTT
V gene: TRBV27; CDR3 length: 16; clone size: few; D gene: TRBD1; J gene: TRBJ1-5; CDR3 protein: CASSSGTGGRNQPQHF; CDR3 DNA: TGTGCCAGCAGCTCCGGGACAGGGGGGCGCAATCAGCCCCAGCATTTT
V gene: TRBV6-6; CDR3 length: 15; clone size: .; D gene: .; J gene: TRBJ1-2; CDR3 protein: CASSTRLKGEYGYTF; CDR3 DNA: TGTGCCAGCAGTACCCGGTTGAAGGGCGAATATGGCTACACCTTC
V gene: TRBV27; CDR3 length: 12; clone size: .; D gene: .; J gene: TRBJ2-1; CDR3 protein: CASRGRGLEQFF; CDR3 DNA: TGTGCCAGCAGGGGGCGGGGGCTTGAGCAGTTCTTC
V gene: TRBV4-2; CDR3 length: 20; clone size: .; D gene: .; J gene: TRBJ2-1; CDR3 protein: CASSQDFVGPGVSSYNEQFF; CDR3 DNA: TGTGCCAGCAGCCAAGATTTTGTAGGGCCAGGGGTAAGCTCCTACAATGAGCAGTTCTTC
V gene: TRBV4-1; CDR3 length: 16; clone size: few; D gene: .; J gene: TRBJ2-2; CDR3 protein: CASSQETVVLTGELFF; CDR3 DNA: TGCGCCAGCAGCCAAGAGACAGTAGTCCTAACCGGGGAGCTGTTTTTT
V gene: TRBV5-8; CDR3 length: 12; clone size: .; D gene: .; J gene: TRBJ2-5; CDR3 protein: CASRGAQETQYF; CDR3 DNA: TGTGCCAGCAGGGGGGCCCAAGAGACCCAGTACTTC
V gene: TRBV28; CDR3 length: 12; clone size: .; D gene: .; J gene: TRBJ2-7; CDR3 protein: CASSSRPYEQYF; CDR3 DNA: TGTGCCAGCAGTTCTCGCCCGTACGAGCAGTACTTC
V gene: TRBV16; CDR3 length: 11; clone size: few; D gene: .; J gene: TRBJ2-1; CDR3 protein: CASGRGNEQFF; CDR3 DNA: TGTGCCAGCGGGCGAGGCAATGAGCAGTTCTTC
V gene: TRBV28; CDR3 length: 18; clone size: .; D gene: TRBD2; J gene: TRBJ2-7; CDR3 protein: CASSTGLAGGSGRGEQYF; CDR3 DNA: TGTGCCAGCAGCACTGGACTAGCGGGAGGGTCCGGTAGGGGCGAGCAGTACTTC
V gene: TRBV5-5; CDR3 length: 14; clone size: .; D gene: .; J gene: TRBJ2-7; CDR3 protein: CASSLVLTPYEQYF; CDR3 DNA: TGTGCCAGCAGCTTGGTCTTAACACCCTACGAGCAGTACTTC
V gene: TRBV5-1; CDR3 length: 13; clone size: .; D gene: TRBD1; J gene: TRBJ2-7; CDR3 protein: CASSLQGDYEQYF; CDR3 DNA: TGCGCCAGCAGCTTACAGGGGGACTACGAGCAGTACTTC
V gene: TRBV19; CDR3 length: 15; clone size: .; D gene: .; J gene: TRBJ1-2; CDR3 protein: CASSSPGSLNYGYTF; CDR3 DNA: TGTGCCAGTAGCAGTCCCGGGAGCCTGAACTATGGCTACACCTTC
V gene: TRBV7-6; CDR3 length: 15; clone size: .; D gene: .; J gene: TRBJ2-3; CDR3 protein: CASSFFEARRDTQYF; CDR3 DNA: TGTGCCAGCAGCTTTTTTGAGGCGCGGAGAGATACGCAGTATTTT
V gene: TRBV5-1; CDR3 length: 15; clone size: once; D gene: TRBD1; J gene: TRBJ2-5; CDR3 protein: CASSRGQGATETQYF; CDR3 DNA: TGCGCCAGCAGCAGAGGACAGGGGGCGACAGAGACCCAGTACTTC
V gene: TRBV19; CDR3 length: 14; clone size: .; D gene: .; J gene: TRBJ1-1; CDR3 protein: CASTHAGFETEAFF; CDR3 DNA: TGTGCCAGTACTCACGCGGGGTTTGAGACTGAAGCTTTCTTT
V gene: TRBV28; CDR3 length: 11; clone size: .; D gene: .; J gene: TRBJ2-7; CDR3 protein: CASRGVYEQYF; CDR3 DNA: TGTGCCAGCAGAGGGGTCTACGAGCAGTACTTC
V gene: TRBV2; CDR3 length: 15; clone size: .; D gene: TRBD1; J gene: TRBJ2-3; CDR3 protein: CASTLQGTAKDTQYF; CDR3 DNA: TGTGCCAGCACCCTTCAGGGGACAGCCAAGGATACGCAGTATTTT
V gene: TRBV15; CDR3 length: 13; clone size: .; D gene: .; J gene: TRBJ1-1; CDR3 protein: CATAREPNTEAFF; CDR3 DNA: TGTGCCACCGCAAGGGAACCAAACACTGAAGCTTTCTTT
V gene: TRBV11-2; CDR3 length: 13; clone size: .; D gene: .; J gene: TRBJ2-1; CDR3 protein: CASAPNAGREQFF; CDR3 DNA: TGTGCCAGCGCCCCTAATGCGGGCAGGGAACAGTTCTTC
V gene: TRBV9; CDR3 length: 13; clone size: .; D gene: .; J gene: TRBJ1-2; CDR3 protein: CASSATEFEGYTF; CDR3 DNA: TGTGCCAGCAGCGCGACGGAATTTGAAGGCTACACCTTC
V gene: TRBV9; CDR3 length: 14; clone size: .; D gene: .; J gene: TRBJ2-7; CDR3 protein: CASSPPFGLSEQYF; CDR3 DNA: TGTGCCAGCAGCCCCCCCTTTGGGCTATCCGAGCAGTACTTC
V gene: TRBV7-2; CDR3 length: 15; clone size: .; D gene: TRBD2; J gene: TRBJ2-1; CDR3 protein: CASSLGLAGGNEQFF; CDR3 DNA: TGTGCCAGCAGCTTAGGGCTAGCGGGAGGCAATGAGCAGTTCTTC
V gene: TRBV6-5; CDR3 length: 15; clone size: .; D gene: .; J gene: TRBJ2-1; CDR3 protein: CASASDTTSYNEQFF; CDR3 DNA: TGTGCCAGCGCTTCGGACACAACTTCCTACAATGAGCAGTTCTTC
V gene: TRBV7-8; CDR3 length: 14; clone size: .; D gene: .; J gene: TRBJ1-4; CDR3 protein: CASSLEPGNEKLFF; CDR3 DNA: TGTGCCAGCAGCTTAGAGCCGGGGAATGAAAAACTGTTTTTT
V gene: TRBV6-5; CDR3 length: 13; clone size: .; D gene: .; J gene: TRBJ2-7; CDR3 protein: CASTRGSLNEQYF; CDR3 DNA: TGTGCCAGCACAAGGGGGAGTCTCAACGAGCAGTACTTC